This is a list of T cell receptor beta chains from one sample in a study of blood T cell repertoires in COVID-19. Sequencing used immunoSEQ multiplex PCR; TCRdb keeps in-frame clones, though not all of them. The sample has over 60,000 clones, 82% seen once. The sample comprised peripheral blood. These TCRs come from a human donor in a cohort sampled during active COVID-19. Each CDR3 is given with its conserved first and last residue. Fields, in order: J gene, V gene, CDR3 protein.

j_call: TRBJ2-7; v_call: TRBV14; cdr3_aa: CASSPGGGKTSYEQYF
j_call: TRBJ2-7; v_call: TRBV7-5; cdr3_aa: CVRSSDWADPYEQYF
j_call: TRBJ2-7; v_call: TRBV6-4; cdr3_aa: CASSELAGGEQYF
j_call: TRBJ2-3; v_call: TRBV7-2; cdr3_aa: CASNLIPYPGTDTQYF
j_call: TRBJ2-5; v_call: TRBV5-6; cdr3_aa: CASSPPGQGAETQYF
j_call: TRBJ2-7; v_call: TRBV19; cdr3_aa: CASSKSRGPYEQYF
j_call: TRBJ2-7; v_call: TRBV4-2; cdr3_aa: CASSQDSGSGYEQYF
j_call: TRBJ1-5; v_call: TRBV7-2; cdr3_aa: CASSPDREVQPQHF
j_call: TRBJ1-1; v_call: TRBV29-1; cdr3_aa: CSAVGGALAEAFF
j_call: TRBJ2-7; v_call: TRBV6-2/TRBV6-3; cdr3_aa: CASSIKGARIEQYF